This T cell receptor beta chain was identified in a study of CD4 and CD8 cells across lung adenocarcinoma regions. Germline V lookup: CDR1 SGDLS, CDR2 YYNGEE. Trimming cost V 4 bases and J 6 bases, with 12 bases left between them. This CDR3 has 13 residues. One entry per CDR3 protein, called by TCRdb with MiXCR from the PCR reads. The sample consists of 20,000 to 25,000 distinct CDR3 sequences, more than 45% of them appearing once. The TCR sequence derives from a male donor with lung adenocarcinoma. The CD4 and CD8 labels of this study may be unreliable. The sample comprised CD4+ T cells from the center of a lung tumor. The V call is TRBV9, the J call TRBJ2-3; D is unclear. The CDR3 region has the DNA TGTGCCAGCAGCACAAGAATAGGGGATACGCAGTATTTT. Amino acid sequence: CASSTRIGDTQYF.